This T cell receptor (beta chain) was observed in a study of blood T cell repertoires in COVID-19. Trimming removed 1 base from V and 0 bases from J, with 10 bases in between. Germline lookup yields CDR1 LGHDT and CDR2 YNNKEL (reference sequence). This CDR3 has 16 amino acids. Assay: immunoSEQ multiplex PCR; the TCRdb copy retains only in-frame clones and omits some. The sample lists roughly 140,000 clones; 84% were seen once. Membership in each cohort depended on participant-reported clinical history. The TCR sequence derives from a woman under 30 who had been exposed to COVID-19. Sequencing used PBMCs or T cells enriched from blood (not recorded which). The chain employs TRBV3-1 (or the pseudogene TRBV3-2) and TRBJ1-5, with a possible D match to TRBD1 (5 bases). The CDR3 DNA reads as TGTGCCAGCAGCCAAGGGGGCGGTTATAGCAATCAGCCCCAGCATTTT. Protein sequence: CASSQGGGYSNQPQHF.